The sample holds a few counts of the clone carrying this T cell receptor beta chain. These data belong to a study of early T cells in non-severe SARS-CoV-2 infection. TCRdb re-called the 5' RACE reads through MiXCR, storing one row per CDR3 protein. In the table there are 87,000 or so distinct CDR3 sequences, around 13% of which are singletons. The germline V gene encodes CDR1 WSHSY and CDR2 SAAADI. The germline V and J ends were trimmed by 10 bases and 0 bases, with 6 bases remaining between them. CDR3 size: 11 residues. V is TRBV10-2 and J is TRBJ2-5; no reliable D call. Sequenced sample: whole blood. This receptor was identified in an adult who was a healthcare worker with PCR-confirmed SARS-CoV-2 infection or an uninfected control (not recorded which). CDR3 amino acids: CATWYQETQYF. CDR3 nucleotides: TGCGCCACCTGGTACCAAGAGACCCAGTACTTC.